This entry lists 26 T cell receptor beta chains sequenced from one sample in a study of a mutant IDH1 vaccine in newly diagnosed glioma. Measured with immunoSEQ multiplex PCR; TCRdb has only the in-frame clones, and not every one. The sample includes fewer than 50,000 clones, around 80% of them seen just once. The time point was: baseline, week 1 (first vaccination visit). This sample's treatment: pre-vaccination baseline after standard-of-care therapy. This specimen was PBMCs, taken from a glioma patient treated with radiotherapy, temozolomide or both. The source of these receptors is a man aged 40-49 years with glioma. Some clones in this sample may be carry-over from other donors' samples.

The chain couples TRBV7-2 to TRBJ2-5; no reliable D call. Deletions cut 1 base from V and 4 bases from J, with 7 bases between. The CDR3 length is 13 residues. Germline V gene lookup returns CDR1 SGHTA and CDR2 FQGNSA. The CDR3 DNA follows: TGTGCCAGCAGCTTAGTTGTAGGAGAGACCCAGTACTTC. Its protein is CASSLVVGETQYF. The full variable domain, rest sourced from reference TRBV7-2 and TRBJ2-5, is GAGVSQSPSNKVTEKGKDVELRCDPISGHTALYWYRQSLGQGLEFLIYFQGNSAPDKSGLPSDRFSAERTGGSVSTLTIQRTQQEDSAVYLCASSLVVGETQYFGPGTRLLVL.

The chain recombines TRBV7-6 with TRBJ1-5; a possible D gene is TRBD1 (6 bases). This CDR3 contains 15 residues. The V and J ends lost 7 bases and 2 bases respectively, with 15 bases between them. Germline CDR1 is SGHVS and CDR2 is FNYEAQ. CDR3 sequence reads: CASTARAGGNQPQHF. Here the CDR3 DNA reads TGTGCCAGCACCGCTCGGGCAGGGGGCAATCAGCCCCAGCATTTT.

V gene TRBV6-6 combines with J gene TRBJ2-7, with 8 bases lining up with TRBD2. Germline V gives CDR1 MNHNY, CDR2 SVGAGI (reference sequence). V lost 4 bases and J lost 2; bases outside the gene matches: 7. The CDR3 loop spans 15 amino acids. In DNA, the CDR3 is TGTGCCAGCAGTTCCACTAGCGGAGATACCTACGAGCAGTACTTC. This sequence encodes CASSSTSGDTYEQYF.

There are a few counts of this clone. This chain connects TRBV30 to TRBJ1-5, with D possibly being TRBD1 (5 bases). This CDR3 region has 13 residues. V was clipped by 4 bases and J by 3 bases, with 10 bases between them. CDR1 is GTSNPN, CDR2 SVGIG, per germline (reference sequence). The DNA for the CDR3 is TGTGCCTGGAAAGACAGTCACAATCAGCCCCAGCATTTT. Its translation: CAWKDSHNQPQHF.

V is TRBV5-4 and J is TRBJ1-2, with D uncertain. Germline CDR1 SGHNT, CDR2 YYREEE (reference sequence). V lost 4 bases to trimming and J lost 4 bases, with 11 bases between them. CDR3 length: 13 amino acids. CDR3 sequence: CASSRSGSYGYTF. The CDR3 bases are TGTGCCAGCAGCCGAAGCGGAAGCTATGGCTACACCTTC.

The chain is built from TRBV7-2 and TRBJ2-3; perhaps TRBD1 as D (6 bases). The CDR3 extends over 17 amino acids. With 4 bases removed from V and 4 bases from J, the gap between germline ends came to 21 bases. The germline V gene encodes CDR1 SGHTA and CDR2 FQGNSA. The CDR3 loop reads CASSSTGAGGEADTQYF. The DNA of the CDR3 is TGTGCCAGCAGCTCCACCGGGGCTGGGGGCGAGGCAGATACGCAGTATTTT. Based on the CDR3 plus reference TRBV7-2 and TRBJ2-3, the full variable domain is GAGVSQSPSNKVTEKGKDVELRCDPISGHTALYWYRQSLGQGLEFLIYFQGNSAPDKSGLPSDRFSAERTGGSVSTLTIQRTQQEDSAVYLCASSSTGAGGEADTQYFGPGTRLTVL.

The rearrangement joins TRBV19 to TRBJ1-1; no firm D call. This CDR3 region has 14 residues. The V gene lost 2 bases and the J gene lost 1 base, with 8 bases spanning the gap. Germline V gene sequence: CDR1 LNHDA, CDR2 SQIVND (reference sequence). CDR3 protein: CASSIRAGNTEAFF. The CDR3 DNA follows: TGTGCCAGTAGTATACGGGCTGGGAACACTGAAGCTTTCTTT.

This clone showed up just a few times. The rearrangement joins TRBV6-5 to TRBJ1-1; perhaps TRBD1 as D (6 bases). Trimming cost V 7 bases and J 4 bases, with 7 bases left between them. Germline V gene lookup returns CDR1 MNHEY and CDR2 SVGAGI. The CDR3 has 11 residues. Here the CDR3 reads CASKGGTEAFF. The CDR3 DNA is TGTGCCAGCAAGGGGGGCACTGAAGCTTTCTTT.

The CDR3 spells CASIGEGGPEETQYF. DNA for the CDR3: TGCGCCAGCATTGGGGAGGGGGGGCCTGAAGAGACCCAGTACTTC. V is TRBV5-1 and J is TRBJ2-5, with D tentatively TRBD2 (7 bases). Germline V CDR1 and CDR2: SGHRS, YFSETQ. This CDR3 spans 15 amino acids. V lost 6 bases and J lost 3, with 18 bases in between.

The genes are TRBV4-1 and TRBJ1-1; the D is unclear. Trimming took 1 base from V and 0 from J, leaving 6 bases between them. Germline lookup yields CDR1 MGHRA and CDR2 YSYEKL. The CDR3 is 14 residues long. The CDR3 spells CASSQVPLNTEAFF. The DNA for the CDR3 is TGCGCCAGCAGCCAAGTACCCTTGAACACTGAAGCTTTCTTT.

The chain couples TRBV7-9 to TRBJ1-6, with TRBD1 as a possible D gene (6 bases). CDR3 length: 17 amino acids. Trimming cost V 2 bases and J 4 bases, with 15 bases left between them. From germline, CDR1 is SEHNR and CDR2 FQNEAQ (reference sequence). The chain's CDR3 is CASSLLRGAEYNSPLHF. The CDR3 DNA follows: TGTGCCAGCAGCTTACTGAGGGGGGCAGAGTATAATTCACCCCTCCACTTT. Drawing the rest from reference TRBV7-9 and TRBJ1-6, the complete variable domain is DTGVSQNPRHKITKRGQNVTFRCDPISEHNRLYWYRQTLGQGPEFLTYFQNEAQLEKSRLLSDRFSAERPKGSFSTLEIQRTEQGDSAMYLCASSLLRGAEYNSPLHFGNGTRLTVT.

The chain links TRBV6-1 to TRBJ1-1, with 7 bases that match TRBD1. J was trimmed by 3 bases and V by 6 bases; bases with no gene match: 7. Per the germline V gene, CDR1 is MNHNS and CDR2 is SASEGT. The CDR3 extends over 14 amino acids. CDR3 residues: CASRRDRFDTEAFF. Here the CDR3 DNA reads TGTGCCAGCAGGAGGGACAGATTTGACACTGAAGCTTTCTTT.

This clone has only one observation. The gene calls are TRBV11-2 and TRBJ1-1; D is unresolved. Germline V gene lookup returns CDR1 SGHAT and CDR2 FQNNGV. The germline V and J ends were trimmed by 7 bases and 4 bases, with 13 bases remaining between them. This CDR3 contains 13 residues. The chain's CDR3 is CASTWTLTTEAFF. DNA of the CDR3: TGTGCCAGCACCTGGACGCTTACCACTGAAGCTTTCTTT.

In DNA form, the CDR3 reads TGTGCCTGGAGTCTGGGACAGGGGGATCTGGAGACCCAGTACTTC. Translating it yields CAWSLGQGDLETQYF. V and J are TRBV30 and TRBJ2-5; TRBD1 aligns across 11 bases. The CDR3 sequence is 15 residues long. V gave up 2 bases and J gave up 5 bases; unmatched junction bases: 7. Germline CDR1 reads GTSNPN; CDR2 reads SVGIG (reference sequence).

CDR3 coding DNA: TGTGCCAGCAGCTTGGCCGGGCAGATCTCACCCCTCCACTTT. Translation: CASSLAGQISPLHF. The genes are TRBV5-6 and TRBJ1-6; D gene unclear. Germline-derived CDR1 and CDR2 are SGHDT and YYEEEE. V shed 0 bases and J shed 10 bases, with 11 bases lying between them. The CDR3 has 14 residues.

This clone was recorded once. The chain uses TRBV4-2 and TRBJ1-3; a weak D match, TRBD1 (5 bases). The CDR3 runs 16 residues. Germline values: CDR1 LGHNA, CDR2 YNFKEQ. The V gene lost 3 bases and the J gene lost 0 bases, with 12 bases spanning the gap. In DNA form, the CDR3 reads TGTGCCAGCAGCCACCAGCAGGGCGGCTCTGGAAACACCATATATTTT. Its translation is CASSHQQGGSGNTIYF.

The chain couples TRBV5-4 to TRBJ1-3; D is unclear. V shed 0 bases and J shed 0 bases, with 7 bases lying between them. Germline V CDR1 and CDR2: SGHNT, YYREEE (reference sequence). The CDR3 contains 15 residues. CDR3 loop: CASSLAGGSGNTIYF. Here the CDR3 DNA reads TGTGCCAGCAGCTTGGCCGGCGGCTCTGGAAACACCATATATTTT.

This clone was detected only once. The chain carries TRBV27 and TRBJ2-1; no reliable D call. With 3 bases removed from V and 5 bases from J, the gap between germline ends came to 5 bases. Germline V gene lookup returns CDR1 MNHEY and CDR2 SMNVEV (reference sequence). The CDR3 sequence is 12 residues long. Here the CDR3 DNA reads TGTGCCAGCAGTTTCCTAGACAATGAGCAGTTCTTC. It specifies CASSFLDNEQFF.

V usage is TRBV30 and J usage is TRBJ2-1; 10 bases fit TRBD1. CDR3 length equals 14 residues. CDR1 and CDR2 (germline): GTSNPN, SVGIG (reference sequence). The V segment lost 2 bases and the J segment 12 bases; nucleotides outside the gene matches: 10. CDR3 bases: TGTGCCTGGAGTCCCGGGACAGGGGCCTTCGGGCAGTTCTTC. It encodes CAWSPGTGAFGQFF.

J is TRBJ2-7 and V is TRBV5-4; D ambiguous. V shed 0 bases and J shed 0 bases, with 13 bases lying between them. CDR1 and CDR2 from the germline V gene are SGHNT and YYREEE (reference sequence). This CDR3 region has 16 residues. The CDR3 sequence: CASSLGAGGSSYEQYF. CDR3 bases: TGTGCCAGCAGCTTGGGAGCAGGCGGTAGCTCCTACGAGCAGTACTTC.

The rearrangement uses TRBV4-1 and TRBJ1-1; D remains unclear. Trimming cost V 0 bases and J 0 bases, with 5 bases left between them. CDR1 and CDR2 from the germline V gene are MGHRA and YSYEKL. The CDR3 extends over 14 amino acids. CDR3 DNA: TGCGCCAGCAGCCAAGACGCAGTGAACACTGAAGCTTTCTTT. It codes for CASSQDAVNTEAFF.

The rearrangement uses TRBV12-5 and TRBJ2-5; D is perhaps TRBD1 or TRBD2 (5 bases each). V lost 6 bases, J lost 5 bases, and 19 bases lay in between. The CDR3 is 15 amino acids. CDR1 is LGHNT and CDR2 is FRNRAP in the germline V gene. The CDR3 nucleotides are TGTGCTAGTGGCCTCACTCGAGGGGTTTCCGAGACCCAGTACTTC. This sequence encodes CASGLTRGVSETQYF.

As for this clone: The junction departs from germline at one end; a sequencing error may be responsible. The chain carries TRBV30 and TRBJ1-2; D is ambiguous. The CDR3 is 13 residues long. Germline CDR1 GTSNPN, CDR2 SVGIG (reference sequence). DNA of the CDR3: TGTGCCTGGAGTGTAGGCGCCTGGAAGTTGCTTTACTTC. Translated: CAWSVGAWKLLYF.

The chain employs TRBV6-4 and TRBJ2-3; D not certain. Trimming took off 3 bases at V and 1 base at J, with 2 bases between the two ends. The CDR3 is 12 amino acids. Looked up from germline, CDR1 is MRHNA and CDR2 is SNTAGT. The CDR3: CASSEGTDTQYF. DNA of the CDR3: TGTGCCAGCAGTGAGGGCACAGATACGCAGTATTTT.

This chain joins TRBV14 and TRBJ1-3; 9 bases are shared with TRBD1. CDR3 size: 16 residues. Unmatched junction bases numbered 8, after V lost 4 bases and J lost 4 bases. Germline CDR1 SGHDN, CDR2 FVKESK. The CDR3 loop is CASSPIGQGRGNTIYF. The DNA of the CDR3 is TGTGCCAGCAGCCCGATCGGACAGGGGAGAGGAAACACCATATATTTT.

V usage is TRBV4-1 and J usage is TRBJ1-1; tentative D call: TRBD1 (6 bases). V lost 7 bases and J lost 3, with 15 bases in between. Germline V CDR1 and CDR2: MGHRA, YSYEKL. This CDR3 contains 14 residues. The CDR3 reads CASTIGGFDTEAFF. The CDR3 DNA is TGCGCCAGCACTATAGGGGGTTTCGACACTGAAGCTTTCTTT.